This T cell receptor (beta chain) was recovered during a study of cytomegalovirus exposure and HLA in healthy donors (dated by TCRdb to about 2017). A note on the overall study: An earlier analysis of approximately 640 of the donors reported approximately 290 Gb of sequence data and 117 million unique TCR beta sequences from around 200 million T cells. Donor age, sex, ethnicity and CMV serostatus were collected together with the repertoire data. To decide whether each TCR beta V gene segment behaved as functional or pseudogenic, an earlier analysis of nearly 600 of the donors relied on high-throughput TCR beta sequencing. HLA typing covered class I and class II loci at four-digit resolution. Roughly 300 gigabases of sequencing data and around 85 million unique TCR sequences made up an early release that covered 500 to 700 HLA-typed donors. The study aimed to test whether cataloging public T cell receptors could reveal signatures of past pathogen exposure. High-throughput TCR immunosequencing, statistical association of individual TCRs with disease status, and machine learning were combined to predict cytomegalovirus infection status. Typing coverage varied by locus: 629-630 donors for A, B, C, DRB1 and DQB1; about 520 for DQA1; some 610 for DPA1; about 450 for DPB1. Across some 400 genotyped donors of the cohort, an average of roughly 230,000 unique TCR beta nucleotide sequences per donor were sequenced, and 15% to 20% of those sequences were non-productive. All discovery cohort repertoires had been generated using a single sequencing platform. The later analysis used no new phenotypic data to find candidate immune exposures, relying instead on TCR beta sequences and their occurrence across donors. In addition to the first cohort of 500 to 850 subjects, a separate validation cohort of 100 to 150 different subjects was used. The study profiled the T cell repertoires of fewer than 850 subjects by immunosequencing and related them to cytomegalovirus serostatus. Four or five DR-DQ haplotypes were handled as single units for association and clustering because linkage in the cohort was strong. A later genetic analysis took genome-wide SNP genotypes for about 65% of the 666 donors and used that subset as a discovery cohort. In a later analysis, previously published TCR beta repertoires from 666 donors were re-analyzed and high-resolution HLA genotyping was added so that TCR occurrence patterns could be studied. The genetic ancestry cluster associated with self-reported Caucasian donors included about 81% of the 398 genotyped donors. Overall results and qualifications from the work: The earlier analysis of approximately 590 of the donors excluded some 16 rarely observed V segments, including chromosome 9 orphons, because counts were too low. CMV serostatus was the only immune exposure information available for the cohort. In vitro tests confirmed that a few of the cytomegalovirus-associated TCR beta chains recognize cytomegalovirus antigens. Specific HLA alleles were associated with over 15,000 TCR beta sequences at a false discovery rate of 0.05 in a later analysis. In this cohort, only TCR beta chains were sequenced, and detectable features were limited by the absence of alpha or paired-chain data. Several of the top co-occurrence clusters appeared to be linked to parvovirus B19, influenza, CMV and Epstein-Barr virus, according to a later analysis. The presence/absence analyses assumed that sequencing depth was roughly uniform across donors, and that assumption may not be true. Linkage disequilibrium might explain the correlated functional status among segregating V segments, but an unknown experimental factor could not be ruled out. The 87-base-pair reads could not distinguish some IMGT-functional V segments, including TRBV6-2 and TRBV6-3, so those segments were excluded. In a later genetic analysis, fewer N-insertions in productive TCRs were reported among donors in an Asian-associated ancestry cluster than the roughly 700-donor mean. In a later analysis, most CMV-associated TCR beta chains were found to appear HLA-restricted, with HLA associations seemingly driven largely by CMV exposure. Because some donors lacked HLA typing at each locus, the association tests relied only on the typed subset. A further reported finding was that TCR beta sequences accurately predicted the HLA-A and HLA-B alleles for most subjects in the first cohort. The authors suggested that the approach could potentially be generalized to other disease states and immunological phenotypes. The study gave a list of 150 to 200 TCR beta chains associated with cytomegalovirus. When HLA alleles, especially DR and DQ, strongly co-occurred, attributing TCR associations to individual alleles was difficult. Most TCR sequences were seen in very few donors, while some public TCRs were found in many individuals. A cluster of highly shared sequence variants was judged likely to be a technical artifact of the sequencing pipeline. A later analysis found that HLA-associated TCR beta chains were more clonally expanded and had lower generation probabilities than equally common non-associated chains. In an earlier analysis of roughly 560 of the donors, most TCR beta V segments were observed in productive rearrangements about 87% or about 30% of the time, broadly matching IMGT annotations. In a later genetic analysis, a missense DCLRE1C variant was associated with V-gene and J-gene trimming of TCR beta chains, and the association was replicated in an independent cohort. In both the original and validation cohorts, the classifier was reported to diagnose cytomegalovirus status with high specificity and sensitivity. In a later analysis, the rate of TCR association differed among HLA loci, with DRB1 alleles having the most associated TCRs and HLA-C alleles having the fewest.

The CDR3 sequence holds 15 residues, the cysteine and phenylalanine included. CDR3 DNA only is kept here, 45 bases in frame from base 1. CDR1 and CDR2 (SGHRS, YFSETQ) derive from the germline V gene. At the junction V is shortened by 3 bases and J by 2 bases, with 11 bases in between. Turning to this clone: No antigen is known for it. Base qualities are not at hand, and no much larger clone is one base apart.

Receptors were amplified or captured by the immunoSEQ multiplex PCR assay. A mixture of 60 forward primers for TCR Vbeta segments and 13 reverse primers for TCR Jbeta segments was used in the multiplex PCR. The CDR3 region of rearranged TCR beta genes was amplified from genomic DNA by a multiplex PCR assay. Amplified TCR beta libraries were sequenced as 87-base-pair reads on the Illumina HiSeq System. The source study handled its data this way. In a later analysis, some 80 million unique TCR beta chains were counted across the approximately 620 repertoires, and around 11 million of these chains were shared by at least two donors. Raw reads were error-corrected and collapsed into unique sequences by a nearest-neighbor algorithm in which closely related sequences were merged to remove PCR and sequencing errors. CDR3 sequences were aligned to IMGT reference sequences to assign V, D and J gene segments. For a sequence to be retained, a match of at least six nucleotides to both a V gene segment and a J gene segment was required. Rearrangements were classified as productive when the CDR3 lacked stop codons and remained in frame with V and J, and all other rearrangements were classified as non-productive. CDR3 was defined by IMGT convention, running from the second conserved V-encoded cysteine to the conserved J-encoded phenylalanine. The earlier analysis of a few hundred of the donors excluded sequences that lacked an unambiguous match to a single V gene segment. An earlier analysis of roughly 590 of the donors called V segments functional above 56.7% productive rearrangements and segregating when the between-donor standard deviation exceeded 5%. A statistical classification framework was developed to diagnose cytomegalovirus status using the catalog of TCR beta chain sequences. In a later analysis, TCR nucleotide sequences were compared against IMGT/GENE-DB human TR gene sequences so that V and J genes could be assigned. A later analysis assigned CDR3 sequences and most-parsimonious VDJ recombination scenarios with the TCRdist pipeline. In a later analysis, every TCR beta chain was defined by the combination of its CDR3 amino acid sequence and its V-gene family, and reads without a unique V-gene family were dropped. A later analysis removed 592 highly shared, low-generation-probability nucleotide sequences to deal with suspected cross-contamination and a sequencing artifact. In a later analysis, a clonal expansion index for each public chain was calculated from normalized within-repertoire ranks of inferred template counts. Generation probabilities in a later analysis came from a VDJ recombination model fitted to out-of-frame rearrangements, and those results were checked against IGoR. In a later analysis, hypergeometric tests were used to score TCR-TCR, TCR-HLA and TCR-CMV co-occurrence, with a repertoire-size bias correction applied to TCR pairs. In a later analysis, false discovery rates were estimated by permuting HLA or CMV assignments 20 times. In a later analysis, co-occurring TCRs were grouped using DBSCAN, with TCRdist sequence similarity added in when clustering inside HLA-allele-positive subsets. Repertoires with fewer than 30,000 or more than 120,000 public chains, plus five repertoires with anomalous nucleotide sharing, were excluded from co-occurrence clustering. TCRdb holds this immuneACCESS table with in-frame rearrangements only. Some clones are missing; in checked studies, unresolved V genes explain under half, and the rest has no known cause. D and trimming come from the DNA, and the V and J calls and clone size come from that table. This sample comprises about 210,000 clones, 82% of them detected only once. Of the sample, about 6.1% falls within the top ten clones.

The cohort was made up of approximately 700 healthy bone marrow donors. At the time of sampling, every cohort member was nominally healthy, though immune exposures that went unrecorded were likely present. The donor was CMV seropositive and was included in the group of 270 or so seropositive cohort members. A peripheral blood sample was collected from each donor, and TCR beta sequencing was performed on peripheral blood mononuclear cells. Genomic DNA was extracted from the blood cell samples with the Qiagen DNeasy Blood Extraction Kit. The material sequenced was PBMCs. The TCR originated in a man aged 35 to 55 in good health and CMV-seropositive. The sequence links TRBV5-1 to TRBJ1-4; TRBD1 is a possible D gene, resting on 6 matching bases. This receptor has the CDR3 CASSSQGTTNEKLFF. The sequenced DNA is TGCGCCAGCAGCTCGCAGGGGACGACTAATGAAAAACTGTTTTTT.